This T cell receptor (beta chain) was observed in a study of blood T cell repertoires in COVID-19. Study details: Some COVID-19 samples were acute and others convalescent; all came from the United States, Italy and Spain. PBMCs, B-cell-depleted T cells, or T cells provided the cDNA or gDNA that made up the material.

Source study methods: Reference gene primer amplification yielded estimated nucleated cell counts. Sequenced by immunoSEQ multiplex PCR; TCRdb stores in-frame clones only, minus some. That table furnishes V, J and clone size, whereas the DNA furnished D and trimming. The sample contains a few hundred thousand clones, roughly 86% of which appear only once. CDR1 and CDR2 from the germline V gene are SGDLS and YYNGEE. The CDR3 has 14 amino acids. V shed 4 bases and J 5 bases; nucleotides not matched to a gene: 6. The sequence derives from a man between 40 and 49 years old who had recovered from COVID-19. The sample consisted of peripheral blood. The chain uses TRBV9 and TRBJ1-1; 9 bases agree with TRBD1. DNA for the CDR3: TGTGCCAGCAGCATTACACAGGGGGCAACTGAAGCTTTCTTT. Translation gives CASSITQGATEAFF.